The 18 T cell receptor beta chains listed next were all sequenced from one sample in a study of glioma-infiltrating T cells after dendritic cell vaccination. The time point here: after dendritic cell vaccination, including at tumor progression/relapse. Clones were read by immunoSEQ multiplex PCR, and TCRdb kept only the in-frame ones, dropping some. The profile shows about 50,000 clones, about 91% of them singletons. Specimen: blood, collected after dendritic cell vaccination. The receptors shown here come from a human donor with glioblastoma.

The V and J genes are TRBV27 and TRBJ2-7, with 8 positions matching TRBD1. V lost 2 bases and J lost 7; bases outside the gene matches: 10. Germline V gives CDR1 MNHEY, CDR2 SMNVEV (reference sequence). CDR3 length equals 15 residues. The CDR3 nucleotides are TGTGCCAGCAGTTTAGGGGGCGACAGGGGTTATGAGCAGTACTTC. Its protein product is CASSLGGDRGYEQYF.

This clone was seen only once. CDR3 in amino acids: CATGPLTEYNYGYTF. CDR3 nucleotides: TGTGCCACCGGACCTTTGACAGAATATAACTATGGCTACACCTTC. The chain has TRBV27 and TRBJ1-2; D is possibly TRBD1 (5 bases). CDR1 is MNHEY and CDR2 is SMNVEV in the germline V gene (reference sequence). This CDR3 has 15 residues. Between the trimmed V and J ends, which lost 10 bases and 1 base, there was a span of 19 bases.

Of note for this clone: This specimen includes other DNA sequences encoding the same CDR3. The genes are TRBV5-1 and TRBJ2-3; 10 bases match TRBD2. The germline V gene encodes CDR1 SGHRS and CDR2 YFSETQ. The CDR3 totals 16 residues. The trim removed 4 bases at V and 1 base at J, leaving 6 bases unmatched. The CDR3 nucleotides read TGCGCCAGCAGCCTGGGGGGGACTAGCGGCACAGATACGCAGTATTTT. The encoded protein is CASSLGGTSGTDTQYF. Full variable domain (missing parts from reference TRBV5-1 and TRBJ2-3): KAGVTQTPRYLIKTRGQQVTLSCSPISGHRSVSWYQQTPGQGLQFLFEYFSETQRNKGNFPGRFSGRQFSNSRSEMNVSTLELGDSALYLCASSLGGTSGTDTQYFGPGTRLTVL.

This clone was counted a single time. This chain joins TRBV28 and TRBJ2-7; no clear D. Germline V gene sequence: CDR1 MDHEN, CDR2 SYDVKM. CDR3 length equals 14 residues. Trimming cost V 3 bases and J 2 bases, with 11 bases left between them. The CDR3, as DNA: TGTGCCAGCAGTTTTACTGGGCCGACCTACGAGCAGTACTTC. Translating gives CASSFTGPTYEQYF. Drawing the rest from reference TRBV28 and TRBJ2-7, the complete variable domain is DVKVTQSSRYLVKRTGEKVFLECVQDMDHENMFWYRQDPGLGLRLIYFSYDVKMKEKGDIPEGYSVSREKKERFSLILESASTNQTSMYLCASSFTGPTYEQYFGPGTRLTVT.

The chain uses TRBV7-8 and TRBJ1-4; 7 bases line up with TRBD1. In germline, CDR1 is SGHVS, CDR2 FQNEAQ. The J segment lost 7 bases and the V segment lost 5 bases, leaving 7 bases of the junction unmatched. This CDR3 is built from 14 residues. CDR3 DNA sequence: TGTGCCAGCAGCCTCCGGGACAGAGCTGAAAAACTGTTTTTT. Amino acids: CASSLRDRAEKLFF. Supplemented by reference TRBV7-8 and TRBJ1-4, the full variable domain reads GAGVSQSPRYKVAKRGQDVALRCDPISGHVSLFWYQQALGQGPEFLTYFQNEAQLDKSGLPSDRFFAERPEGSVSTLKIQRTQQEDSAVYLCASSLRDRAEKLFFGSGTQLSVL.

The V and J genes are TRBV11-3 and TRBJ1-2, with D unclear. V dropped 5 bases and J dropped 2 bases, with 9 bases sitting between them. There are 13 residues in the CDR3. The germline CDR1 and CDR2 sequences are SGHNT and YENEEA. This CDR3 reads CASSLPGNYGYTF. The CDR3 DNA is TGTGCCAGCAGCCTGCCGGGAAACTATGGCTACACCTTC.

The V and J genes are TRBV27 and TRBJ1-5; 7 bases are a match to TRBD1. From germline, CDR1 is MNHEY and CDR2 SMNVEV (reference sequence). The V segment lost 6 bases and the J segment 5 bases; nucleotides outside the gene matches: 13. CDR3 length equals 16 residues. CDR3 sequence: CASSPVDREVDQPQHF. The CDR3 nucleotides read TGTGCCAGCAGCCCAGTAGACAGGGAGGTAGATCAGCCCCAGCATTTT.

This chain joins TRBV9 and TRBJ1-2, with a tentative D call TRBD1 (5 bases). V shed 0 bases and J shed 0 bases, with 12 bases lying between them. The CDR3 is 16 residues long. Germline V gene data show CDR1 as SGDLS and CDR2 as YYNGEE. CDR3 in amino acids: CASSVVDGGANYGYTF. The CDR3 DNA follows: TGTGCCAGCAGCGTAGTAGACGGGGGAGCTAACTATGGCTACACCTTC. Based on the CDR3 plus reference TRBV9 and TRBJ1-2, the full variable domain is DSGVTQTPKHLITATGQRVTLRCSPRSGDLSVYWYQQSLDQGLQFLIQYYNGEERAKGNILERFSAQQFPDLHSELNLSSLELGDSALYFCASSVVDGGANYGYTFGSGTRLTVV.

The chain combines TRBV19 with TRBJ2-2; 10 bases are shared with TRBD2. Germline V gives CDR1 LNHDA, CDR2 SQIVND (reference sequence). With V trimmed by 6 bases and J by 4 bases, 14 bases remained unmatched. The CDR3 is 18 residues long. The CDR3 coding sequence is TGTGCCAGTAGGGCCCCCGTAGGGACTAGCGATGTCACCGGGGAGCTGTTTTTT. This sequence encodes CASRAPVGTSDVTGELFF.

The chain recombines TRBV7-2 with TRBJ2-1; 11 nucleotides align to TRBD2. V was clipped by 5 bases and J by 10 bases; unmatched bases: 7. The CDR3 contains 14 residues. In germline, CDR1 is SGHTA, CDR2 FQGNSA. CDR3 bases: TGTGCCAGCAGCCCCACTAGCGGGAGTTGGGAGCAGTTCTTC. Its translation is CASSPTSGSWEQFF.

The chain joins TRBV18 to TRBJ1-1; 8 positions match TRBD1. Germline V lookup: CDR1 KGHSH, CDR2 LQKENI. Losses at the gene ends were 3 bases for V and 0 bases for J; bases not matched to a gene: 12. The CDR3 sequence is 18 residues long. CDR3 DNA: TGTGCCAGCTCACCGAACAGCGGGACAGGTAGGGTGAACACTGAAGCTTTCTTT. This encodes CASSPNSGTGRVNTEAFF.

The V and J genes are TRBV7-9 and TRBJ2-3; TRBD2 matches at 9 bases. The germline V gene has CDR1 SEHNR and CDR2 FQNEAQ (reference sequence). The V gene end was trimmed by 1 base and the J gene end by 3 bases; junction bases not matched to a gene: 14. This CDR3 has 19 amino acids. The CDR3 spells CASSLGLAGGPIATDTQYF. CDR3 sequence (DNA): TGTGCCAGCAGCTTAGGATTGGCGGGAGGGCCAATTGCTACAGATACGCAGTATTTT.

The chain combines TRBV10-3 with TRBJ2-7; a weak D match, TRBD2 (6 bases). The CDR3 runs to 16 residues. Trimming shortened V by 10 bases and J by 3 bases, and 25 bases separated the two germline ends. Germline V gene sequence: CDR1 ENHRY, CDR2 SYGVKD. In nucleotides, the CDR3 is TGTGCCACCCTGGGTTTGGCGGGGAAAGACTTCTACGAGCAGTACTTC. Amino acids: CATLGLAGKDFYEQYF.

The chain carries TRBV9 and TRBJ2-5; 14 bases are shared with TRBD2. The J call could be wrong; TRBJ2-7 is a better fit for the DNA end. Germline V gene lookup returns CDR1 SGDLS and CDR2 YYNGEE. The CDR3 covers 15 residues. CDR3 in amino acids: CASSAGTSGSHEQYF. CDR3 bases: TGTGCCAGCAGCGCCGGGACTAGCGGGAGCCACGAGCAGTACTTC.

The chain recombines TRBV28 with TRBJ2-7, with TRBD1 matching over 11 bases. Germline V lookup: CDR1 MDHEN, CDR2 SYDVKM. CDR3 length: 15 amino acids. The J segment lost 0 bases and the V segment lost 5 bases, leaving 3 bases of the junction unmatched. CDR3 sequence reads: CASSVDRGRSYEQYF. CDR3 nucleotide sequence: TGTGCCAGCAGTGTGGACAGGGGGCGCTCCTACGAGCAGTACTTC. The full variable domain, its missing parts supplied by reference TRBV28 and TRBJ2-7, is DVKVTQSSRYLVKRTGEKVFLECVQDMDHENMFWYRQDPGLGLRLIYFSYDVKMKEKGDIPEGYSVSREKKERFSLILESASTNQTSMYLCASSVDRGRSYEQYFGPGTRLTVT.

This chain connects TRBV13 to TRBJ1-1; D gene unclear. CDR1 is PRHDT and CDR2 is FYEKMQ in the germline V gene (reference sequence). CDR3 size: 14 residues. Trimming stripped 3 bases from V and 1 base from J, with 9 bases between. The CDR3 bases are TGTGCCAGCAGCTTCGGTCTGCCGAACACTGAAGCTTTCTTT. This gives the protein CASSFGLPNTEAFF.

The chain combines TRBV7-3 with TRBJ2-5; D gene unclear. Trimming cost V 2 bases and J 5 bases, with 6 bases left between them. From germline, CDR1 is SGHTA and CDR2 FQGTGA. The CDR3 runs 12 residues. CDR3 in DNA: TGTGCCAGCAGCTTAGATCGGGAGACCCAGTACTTC. Its protein is CASSLDRETQYF.

The gene calls are TRBV5-1 and TRBJ1-4; D is uncertain. This CDR3 spans 14 amino acids. Trimming took off 1 base at V and 7 bases at J, with 11 bases between the two ends. CDR1 SGHRS and CDR2 YFSETQ come from the germline V gene. The chain's CDR3 is CASSLLGQSEKLFF. CDR3 sequence (DNA): TGCGCCAGCAGCTTGCTTGGGCAGTCTGAAAAACTGTTTTTT.